This T cell receptor (beta chain) is drawn from a study of shared clonotypes between healthy human individuals. Notes on the study in general: Tissues were not sampled, only blood, and their repertoires likely differ. Some clonotypes were shared by all four sorted-subset donors, while others were not shared. The non-shared ones had lower generation probabilities than the shared ones. Estimated richness values were generally larger in naive subsets than in memory subsets.

V was pared by 6 bases and J by 8 bases, with 4 bases of the junction left unmatched. Germline CDR1 is SQVTM and CDR2 is ANQGSEA. The CDR3 is 12 residues long. A word on this clone: The target antigen is unknown.

Assay used: immunoSEQ multiplex PCR; TCRdb lists only in-frame clones, some missing. The table lists millions of clones, around nine tenths of them singletons. This receptor was taken from a man between 18 and 35 years old in good health. Sequencing was done on a sample of naive CD4+ T cells sorted from blood. Documented subset: CD45RA+ positively selected. V gene TRBV29-1 combines with J gene TRBJ1-2; 12 bases agree with TRBD1. DNA of the CDR3: TGCAGCGTGGGACAGGGGGCGGAAGGCTACACCTTC. It yields the protein CSVGQGAEGYTF. The full variable domain, with the rest looked up from reference TRBV29-1 and TRBJ1-2, is SAVISQKPSRDICQRGTSLTIQCQVDSQVTMMFWYRQQPGQSLTLIATANQGSEATYESGFVIDKFPISRPNLTFSTLTVSNMSPEDSSIYLCSVGQGAEGYTFGSGTRLTVV.